This TCR beta chain comes out of a study of shared clonotypes between healthy human individuals. Overall study findings and caveats: With four donors compared, roughly 5% of naive CD4 clonotypes were shared.

As concerns this clone: What it binds is unknown.

Sequencing was performed with immunoSEQ multiplex PCR; in TCRdb, only in-frame clones are kept and a portion is missing. The sample lists under 600,000 clones; roughly 98% were seen once. Naive CD8 cells lacked CD45RO, underwent positive selection for CCR7 and left out terminally differentiated effector memory CD45RA+ cells. This CDR3 comprises 14 residues. The V end lost 10 bases, the J end lost 0 bases, and 12 bases lay between the germline ends. Germline assignment: CDR1 SNHLY and CDR2 FYNNEI. Material: naive CD8+ T cells sorted from blood. This clonotype originated in a young man in good health. The chain couples TRBV2 to TRBJ2-2; unclear D gene. CDR3 DNA: TGTGCCACATCCCCCTTTTCGAACACCGGGGAGCTGTTTTTT. Its translation: CATSPFSNTGELFF.